This T cell receptor beta chain comes out of a study of T-cell memory formation after mild COVID-19. On the study more broadly: TCR clusters were mostly confined to one donor each.

This clonotype was seen a handful of times. Its specificity is unknown. Germline values: CDR1 SGHTA, CDR2 FQGNSA. This CDR3 is built from 15 residues. V lost 9 bases and J lost 1; bases outside the gene matches: 7. Study results and caveats: Confirmation of SARS-CoV-2 specificity was lacking for second-wave clones peaking day 37. In pre-infection memory, a portion of responding clones appeared, which suggested that cross-reactive memory joined.

After 5'RACE with constant-segment primers, TCR alpha and TCR beta cDNA libraries carrying sample barcodes and UMIs were obtained. Using its own MiXCR run on the 5' RACE reads, TCRdb lists one record per CDR3 protein. The repertoire holds around 220,000 distinct CDR3 sequences, 16% seen once, with 3.5% in the top ten. The genes are TRBV7-2 and TRBJ2-5, with 11 nucleotides matching TRBD2. Sequenced material: PBMCs or a T cell subset sorted from them (not recorded which). This TCR was sampled from a man between 18 and 35 years old who had mild COVID-19 (a few samples of this study predate the infection). Cell type and time point are not known. CDR3 loop: CASCRLAGGQETQYF. CDR3 nucleotide sequence: TGTGCCAGTTGCAGGCTAGCGGGGGGCCAAGAGACCCAGTACTTC. The variable domain in full, completed from reference TRBV7-2 and TRBJ2-5, reads GAGVSQSPSNKVTEKGKDVELRCDPISGHTALYWYRQSLGQGLEFLIYFQGNSAPDKSGLPSDRFSAERTGGSVSTLTIQRTQQEDSAVYLCASCRLAGGQETQYFGPGTRLLVL.